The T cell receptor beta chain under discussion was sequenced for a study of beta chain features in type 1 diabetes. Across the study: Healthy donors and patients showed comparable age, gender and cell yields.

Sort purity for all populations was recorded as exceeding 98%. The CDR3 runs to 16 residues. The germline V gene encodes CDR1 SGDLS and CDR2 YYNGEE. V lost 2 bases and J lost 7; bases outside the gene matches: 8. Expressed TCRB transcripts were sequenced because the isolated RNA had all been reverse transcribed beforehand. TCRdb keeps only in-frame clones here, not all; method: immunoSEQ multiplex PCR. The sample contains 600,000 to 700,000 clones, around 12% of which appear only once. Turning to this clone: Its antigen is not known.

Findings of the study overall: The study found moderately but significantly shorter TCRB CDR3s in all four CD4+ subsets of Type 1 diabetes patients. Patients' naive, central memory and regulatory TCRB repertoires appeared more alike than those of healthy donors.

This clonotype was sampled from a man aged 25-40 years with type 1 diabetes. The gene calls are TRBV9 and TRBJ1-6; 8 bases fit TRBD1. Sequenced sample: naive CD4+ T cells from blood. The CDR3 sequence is CASSVLPGGGNSPLHF. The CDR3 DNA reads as TGTGCCAGCAGCGTCCTTCCAGGGGGCGGGAATTCACCCCTCCACTTT.